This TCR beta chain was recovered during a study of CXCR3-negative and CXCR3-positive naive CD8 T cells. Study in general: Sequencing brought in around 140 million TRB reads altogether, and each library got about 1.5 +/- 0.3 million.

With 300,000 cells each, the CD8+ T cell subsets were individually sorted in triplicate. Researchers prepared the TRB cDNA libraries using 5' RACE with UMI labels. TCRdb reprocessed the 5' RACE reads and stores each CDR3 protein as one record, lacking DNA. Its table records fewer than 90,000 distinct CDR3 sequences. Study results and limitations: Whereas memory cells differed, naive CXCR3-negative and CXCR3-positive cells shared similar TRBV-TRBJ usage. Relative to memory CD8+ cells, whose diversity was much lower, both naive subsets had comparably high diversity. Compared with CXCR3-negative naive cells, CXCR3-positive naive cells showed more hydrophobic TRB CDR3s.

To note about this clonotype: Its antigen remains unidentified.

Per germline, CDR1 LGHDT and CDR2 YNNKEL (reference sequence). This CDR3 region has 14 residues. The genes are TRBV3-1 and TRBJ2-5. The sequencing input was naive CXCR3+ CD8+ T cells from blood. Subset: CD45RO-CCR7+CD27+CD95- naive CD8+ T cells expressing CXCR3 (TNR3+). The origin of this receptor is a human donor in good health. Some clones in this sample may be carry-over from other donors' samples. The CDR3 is CASSQEIAQETQYF.